This T cell receptor beta chain was sequenced in a study of CD4 T cells in relation to SARS-CoV-2 and coronaviruses. Study summary: A couple of subjects were Hispanic; patients were roughly 8 males and 4 females.

Worth noting for this clone: Its antigen is still unknown.

Survey-level TCR-beta sequencing used DNA from CEF-cultured naive and memory CD4+ T cells. Produced via immunoSEQ multiplex PCR; TCRdb's table is partial and in-frame only. Among 36,000 or so clones listed, about three quarters were seen once. General study points: In around 60% of donors, memory CD4+ clonotypes crossrecognized SARS-CoV-2 and at least one common cold coronavirus spike. The cross-reactivity analysis covered only spike protein, not other viral proteins.

The clonotype was recovered from an adult with COVID-19. Sequencing input: memory CD4+ T cells from PBMCs, cultured in vitro.

CDR3 DNA: TGTGCCAGCAGTCTAGGGGGGGTGGTTAGCTACGAGCAGTACTTC. It yields the protein CASSLGGVVSYEQYF. The rearrangement uses TRBV7-8 and TRBJ2-7; tentative D call: TRBD2 (7 bases). The CDR3 totals 15 residues. The germline V and J ends were trimmed by 6 bases and 3 bases, with 18 bases remaining between them. The germline V gene has CDR1 SGHVS and CDR2 FQNEAQ. The variable domain in full, with the rest retrieved from reference TRBV7-8 and TRBJ2-7, is GAGVSQSPRYKVAKRGQDVALRCDPISGHVSLFWYQQALGQGPEFLTYFQNEAQLDKSGLPSDRFFAERPEGSVSTLKIQRTQQEDSAVYLCASSLGGVVSYEQYFGPGTRLTVT.